A single sample is the source of the 25 T cell receptor beta chains below, sequenced in a study of T cells of healthy individuals. A single record per CDR3 protein comes from TCRdb applying MiXCR to the 5' RACE reads. The sample records 40,000 to 65,000 distinct CDR3 sequences, 14% to 15% being singletons. Receptors were obtained from a human donor in good health.

The chain is built from TRBV27 and TRBJ1-1, with D tentatively TRBD1 (6 bases). The germline gives CDR1 MNHEY, CDR2 SMNVEV (reference sequence). This CDR3 region has 14 residues. Trimming removed 5 bases from V and 2 bases from J, with 12 bases in between. CDR3 coding DNA: TGTGCCAGCAGTAAGGGGACATTAAACACTGAAGCTTTCTTT. This translates into CASSKGTLNTEAFF.

V is TRBV5-6 and J is TRBJ2-6; D call uncertain. CDR3 length equals 14 residues. V shed 3 bases and J shed 3 bases, with 7 bases lying between them. Germline CDR1 reads SGHDT; CDR2 reads YYEEEE. Written as DNA, the CDR3 is TGTGCCAGCAGCTCCGGTTATGGGGCCAACGTCCTGACTTTC. Protein sequence: CASSSGYGANVLTF.

This clonotype has ten or more counts. The chain employs TRBV29-1 and TRBJ2-3; the D gene could be TRBD1 or TRBD2 (6 bases each). This CDR3 has 15 amino acids. Germline assignment: CDR1 SQVTM and CDR2 ANQGSEA. Trimming took off 0 bases at V and 5 bases at J, with 15 bases between the two ends. The CDR3 DNA reads TGCAGCGTTGAAGATCGGGGGCCCCCGGGAGATACGCAGTATTTT. Translation gives CSVEDRGPPGDTQYF.

This clonotype was counted a few times. The J gene is TRBJ2-1, the V gene TRBV10-1; 7 bases fit TRBD2. Germline V gives CDR1 WNHNN, CDR2 SYGVQD (reference sequence). V gave up 3 bases and J gave up 8 bases; unmatched junction bases: 19. The CDR3 runs 18 residues. CDR3 region: CASSDPAWGGQSPHEQFF. CDR3 sequence (DNA): TGCGCCAGCAGTGATCCCGCGTGGGGGGGTCAGAGTCCCCATGAGCAGTTCTTC.

The chain uses TRBV5-6 and TRBJ2-1; 10 bases are a match to TRBD2. There are 15 residues in the CDR3. V shed 4 bases, J shed 4 bases, and the junction held 5 bases outside the gene matches. Germline CDR1 and CDR2: SGHDT and YYEEEE. CDR3 amino acids: CASSKTSGIYNEQFF. Written as DNA, the CDR3 is TGTGCCAGCAGCAAAACTAGCGGGATTTACAATGAGCAGTTCTTC.

This clonotype was picked up a small number of times. The chain has TRBV9 and TRBJ2-1; the match to TRBD1 covers 9 bases. Unmatched junction bases numbered 3, after V lost 2 bases and J lost 6 bases. Germline CDR1 and CDR2: SGDLS and YYNGEE. CDR3 length: 14 amino acids. Here the CDR3 DNA reads TGTGCCAGCAGCGTCCGGGACAGGGTCAATGAGCAGTTCTTC. Translating it yields CASSVRDRVNEQFF.

In this sample, this clonotype turned up many times. The chain uses TRBV6-2 or TRBV6-3 and TRBJ2-7; D may be TRBD2 (5 bases). From germline, CDR1 is MNHEY and CDR2 SVGEGT. The CDR3 is 14 amino acids. Trimming took 5 bases from V and 1 from J, leaving 12 bases between them. The CDR3 coding sequence is TGTGCCAGCAGTCAAGGACTGTTTTCCTACGAGCAGTACTTC. This translates into CASSQGLFSYEQYF.

This clonotype was counted ten times or more. This chain connects TRBV29-1 to TRBJ1-1; 7 bases map to TRBD1. J was trimmed by 8 bases and V by 5 bases; bases with no gene match: 11. CDR1 and CDR2 from the germline V gene are SQVTM and ANQGSEA. The CDR3 is 13 amino acids. The CDR3 DNA reads TGCAGCGTTCAAAACAGGGGAGGGATAGAAGCTTTCTTT. Residues: CSVQNRGGIEAFF.

The CDR3: CASSLSSNQPQHF. CDR3 nucleotides: TGTGCCAGCAGCTTGTCTAGCAATCAGCCCCAGCATTTT. The chain uses TRBV7-9 and TRBJ1-5; D remains unclear. The ends were cut back, 3 bases at V and 0 bases at J, with 3 bases in the middle. This CDR3 is 13 amino acids long. Per germline, CDR1 SEHNR and CDR2 FQNEAQ (reference sequence).

Ten or more counts support this clonotype. J is TRBJ1-1 and V is TRBV6-5, with no clear D. The germline CDR1 and CDR2 sequences are MNHEY and SVGAGI. The CDR3 contains 13 residues. With 6 bases removed from V and 5 bases from J, the gap between germline ends came to 13 bases. The CDR3, as DNA: TGTGCCAGCAGGAGGGCGCGTGGTACTGAAGCTTTCTTT. This translates into CASRRARGTEAFF.

This clonotype was detected ten times or more. V gene TRBV9 combines with J gene TRBJ1-4, with D possibly matching TRBD1 (6 bases). The germline CDR1 and CDR2 sequences are SGDLS and YYNGEE. The CDR3 has 15 amino acids. Trimming took 0 bases from V and 3 from J, leaving 9 bases between them. The CDR3 spells CASSVGTVPNEKLFF. The CDR3 DNA sequence: TGTGCCAGCAGCGTAGGGACAGTCCCTAATGAAAAACTGTTTTTT.

This clonotype occurred a few times. The J gene is TRBJ1-5, the V gene TRBV20-1; D gene ambiguous. CDR1 DFQATT and CDR2 SNEGSKA come from the germline V gene (reference sequence). The germline V and J ends were trimmed by 7 bases and 1 base, with 14 bases remaining between them. The CDR3 spans 14 residues. CDR3 DNA: TGCAGTGTCTCCAACCCCGGGAGCAATCAGCCCCAGCATTTT. This translates into CSVSNPGSNQPQHF.

This clonotype was observed a handful of times. This chain joins TRBV19 and TRBJ2-5; D possibly matches TRBD1 or TRBD2 (5 bases each). The V and J ends lost 4 bases and 3 bases respectively, with 12 bases between them. CDR1 and CDR2 (germline): LNHDA, SQIVND (reference sequence). The CDR3 totals 14 residues. This chain's CDR3 is CASSTWDGKETQYF. The CDR3 bases are TGTGCCAGTAGTACCTGGGACGGAAAAGAGACCCAGTACTTC.

This clonotype was counted at least ten times. The chain employs TRBV29-1 and TRBJ2-7, with a tentative D call TRBD1 (6 bases). Per germline, CDR1 SQVTM and CDR2 ANQGSEA. This CDR3 is 12 amino acids long. V was pared by 7 bases and J by 3 bases, with 13 bases between. CDR3 amino acids: CSGVGRGYEQYF. In DNA form, the CDR3 reads TGCAGCGGCGTGGGCAGGGGCTACGAGCAGTACTTC.

Many counts were recorded for this clonotype. The V and J genes are TRBV5-4 and TRBJ2-7, with D maybe TRBD1 (6 bases). CDR3 size: 16 residues. Germline loops: CDR1 SGHNT, CDR2 YYREEE (reference sequence). The ends were cut back, 5 bases at V and 3 bases at J, with 21 bases in the middle. CDR3 nucleotide sequence: TGTGCCAGCAGGCAACCGGGACACGGACGGTTCTACGAGCAGTACTTC. The encoded protein is CASRQPGHGRFYEQYF.

The table lists this clonotype with many counts. The chain couples TRBV18 to TRBJ1-6, with a tentative D call TRBD1 (6 bases). The germline V and J ends were trimmed by 3 bases and 6 bases, with 9 bases remaining between them. CDR3 length: 14 residues. Germline lookup yields CDR1 KGHSH and CDR2 LQKENI. Written as DNA, the CDR3 is TGTGCCAGCTCACCTGGGACAACTAATTCACCCCTCCACTTT. Translation: CASSPGTTNSPLHF.

This clonotype appeared many times. The chain links TRBV4-3 to TRBJ2-1; D remains unclear. The CDR3 sequence is 15 residues long. The germline V gene encodes CDR1 LGHNA and CDR2 YSLEER. Trimming removed 1 base from V and 2 bases from J, with 9 bases in between. The CDR3 protein is CASSQGHDTYNEQFF. Here the CDR3 DNA reads TGCGCCAGCAGCCAAGGGCACGACACCTACAATGAGCAGTTCTTC.

The chain has TRBV6-5 and TRBJ2-1, with 10 positions matching TRBD2. The CDR3 sequence is 14 residues long. The V gene's germline CDR1 is MNHEY and CDR2 SVGAGI. Unmatched junction bases numbered 6, after V lost 6 bases and J lost 7 bases. CDR3 coding DNA: TGTGCCAGCAGCAATCTAGCGGGAGAAAATGAGCAGTTCTTC. Encoded protein: CASSNLAGENEQFF.

The chain carries TRBV10-3 and TRBJ1-4; a possible D gene is TRBD1 (6 bases). The V end lost 4 bases, the J end lost 1 base, and 10 bases lay between the germline ends. Germline V gene lookup returns CDR1 ENHRY and CDR2 SYGVKD. This CDR3 comprises 15 residues. CDR3 loop: CAISGGAGTNEKLFF. In DNA, the CDR3 is TGTGCCATCAGTGGGGGGGCCGGAACTAATGAAAAACTGTTTTTT.

This clonotype was recorded a few times. The rearrangement links TRBV20-1 to TRBJ1-2; 10 nucleotides align to TRBD1. CDR3 size: 14 residues. The V segment lost 5 bases and the J segment 1 base; nucleotides outside the gene matches: 4. Germline V lookup: CDR1 DFQATT, CDR2 SNEGSKA (reference sequence). The CDR3 sequence is CSAGDRGNNYGYTF. The CDR3, as DNA: TGCAGTGCTGGGGACAGGGGCAATAACTATGGCTACACCTTC.

This clonotype has a count of ten or more. The CDR3 coding sequence is TGCAGCGCCACCCCGGGGGGCACGAGCACAGATACGCAGTATTTT. It is translated as CSATPGGTSTDTQYF. V usage is TRBV29-1 and J usage is TRBJ2-3; TRBD2 is a possible D gene (7 bases). The length of the CDR3 is 15 residues. CDR1 and CDR2 from the germline V gene are SQVTM and ANQGSEA. Trimming removed 7 bases from V and 0 bases from J, with 17 bases in between.

This clonotype was seen many times. V gene TRBV2 combines with J gene TRBJ2-2; perhaps TRBD1 as D (7 bases). The CDR3 spans 15 residues. Germline V gives CDR1 SNHLY, CDR2 FYNNEI. CDR3 amino acids: CATGSGGTRTGELFF. DNA of the CDR3: TGTGCGACAGGGTCCGGGGGAACGAGGACCGGGGAGCTGTTTTTT.

The rearrangement uses TRBV6-5 and TRBJ1-4; D remains unclear. The CDR3 consists of 15 residues. V was cut by 0 bases and J by 3 bases, with 8 bases left in between. From germline, CDR1 is MNHEY and CDR2 SVGAGI. Here the CDR3 reads CASSYSVVANEKLFF. The CDR3 DNA reads as TGTGCCAGCAGTTACTCGGTGGTGGCTAATGAAAAACTGTTTTTT.

This clonotype came up many times. The chain couples TRBV9 to TRBJ2-2, with TRBD1 matching 7 bases. The CDR3 sequence is 18 residues long. Losses at the gene ends were 0 bases for V and 0 bases for J; bases not matched to a gene: 8. Germline V lookup: CDR1 SGDLS, CDR2 YYNGEE. Written as DNA, the CDR3 is TGTGCCAGCAGCGTAGCCACACAGGGGCCTGCGAACACCGGGGAGCTGTTTTTT. Its translation: CASSVATQGPANTGELFF.

This clonotype was counted at least ten times. The chain couples TRBV5-1 to TRBJ1-1, with a tentative D call TRBD1 (6 bases). The CDR3 runs to 13 residues. V was shortened by 0 bases and J by 6 bases, with 9 bases between the two germline ends. The germline V gene has CDR1 SGHRS and CDR2 YFSETQ. The CDR3 DNA reads as TGCGCCAGCAGCTTGGCAGGGGAAGCTGAAGCTTTCTTT. The encoded protein is CASSLAGEAEAFF.